A selection of T cell receptor beta chains follows, all from one sample in a study of T cell repertoires in cytomegalovirus infection. TCRdb ran MiXCR on the reads and lists one entry per CDR3 protein. The sample carries fewer than 950,000 distinct CDR3 sequences, less than 35% recorded once. No antigen has been identified for these receptors. Sequencing was performed on cultured CD8+ T cells from PBMCs, taken from culture after CMV antigen stimulation. The receptors shown here come from a human donor in good health (CMV status not recorded). Some clones in this sample may be carry-over from other donors' samples. Both conserved end residues are part of each CDR3. Fields, in order: J gene, D gene, V gene, clone size, CDR3 DNA, CDR3 protein. D genes are given only for firm matches. Only some rows state a clone size, as once, few, many or a class for expanded clones.

J: TRBJ2-7; D: -; V: TRBV2; size: -; DNA: TGTGCCAGCAGTGAGTCGGCCGAGCAGTACTTC; CDR3: CASSESAEQYF
J: TRBJ2-1; D: -; V: TRBV7-9; size: -; DNA: TGTGCCAGCAGCTTAGCAAAGGTGTACAATGAGCAGTTCTTC; CDR3: CASSLAKVYNEQFF
J: TRBJ2-3; D: -; V: TRBV11-2; size: -; DNA: TGTGCCAGCAGCGGGACCCCTCGACCAGATACGCAGTATTTT; CDR3: CASSGTPRPDTQYF
J: TRBJ2-2; D: TRBD1; V: TRBV15; size: few; DNA: TGTGCCACCAGCAGGGAGGGACAGGCGGTCACCGGGGAGCTGTTTTTT; CDR3: CATSREGQAVTGELFF
J: TRBJ1-6; D: -; V: TRBV7-9; size: many; DNA: TGTGCCAGCAGCTTAGGAGGGGACGGGACACCCCTCCACTTT; CDR3: CASSLGGDGTPLHF
J: TRBJ1-4; D: -; V: TRBV7-9; size: many; DNA: TGTGCCAGCAGCTTAGCGCAAGGGGCGCTAAGGCAAAAACTGTTTTTT; CDR3: CASSLAQGALRQKLFF
J: TRBJ1-1; D: -; V: TRBV25-1; size: few; DNA: TGTGCCAGCAGTGAACAAGGGATCACTGAAGCTTTCTTT; CDR3: CASSEQGITEAFF
J: TRBJ2-1; D: -; V: TRBV27; size: few; DNA: TGTGCCAGCAGTTTCAGGGGAACGCACAATGAGCAGTTCTTC; CDR3: CASSFRGTHNEQFF
J: TRBJ1-4; D: TRBD1; V: TRBV7-9; size: -; DNA: TGTGCCAGCAGCCCACACCAGGGGGCGAGGGAAAAACTGTTTTTT; CDR3: CASSPHQGAREKLFF
J: TRBJ2-3; D: -; V: TRBV27; size: few; DNA: TGTGCCAGCACCCTTGGGGGAGGAATCGGGGATACGCAGTATTTT; CDR3: CASTLGGGIGDTQYF
J: TRBJ2-1; D: TRBD1; V: TRBV6-5; size: -; DNA: TGTGCCAGCAGTTACTCCCGGACAGGGAATTACAATGAGCAGTTCTTC; CDR3: CASSYSRTGNYNEQFF
J: TRBJ2-1; D: TRBD1; V: TRBV7-9; size: -; DNA: TGTGCCAGCAGCCCGATCTTCCAGACAGGGGTTGGAGGGGCCTATGAGCAGTTCTTC; CDR3: CASSPIFQTGVGGAYEQFF
J: TRBJ2-7; D: -; V: TRBV15; size: few; DNA: TGTGCCACCAGCGCCGGAGGACTGTACGAGCAGTACTTC; CDR3: CATSAGGLYEQYF
J: TRBJ2-5; D: -; V: TRBV6-2/TRBV6-3; size: -; DNA: TGTGCCAGCAGTTACCCCCCTTTGGGGGGCAATCAAGAGACCCAGTACTTC; CDR3: CASSYPPLGGNQETQYF
J: TRBJ1-1; D: -; V: TRBV29-1; size: -; DNA: TGCAGCGTTGAGGCCGAGAACACTGAAGCTTTCTTT; CDR3: CSVEAENTEAFF
J: TRBJ2-3; D: -; V: TRBV11-2; size: -; DNA: TGTGCCAGCAGCTTAGGCCAGGGGCTCCCCATTGGGTATTTT; CDR3: CASSLGQGLPIGYF
J: TRBJ1-1; D: -; V: TRBV2; size: -; DNA: TGTGCCAGCGCCATGCTTAGCTTCAGGAACACTGAAGCTTTCTTT; CDR3: CASAMLSFRNTEAFF
J: TRBJ1-1; D: -; V: TRBV7-8; size: many; DNA: TGTGCCAGCAGCTTGTATCCGGGCACTGAAGCTTTCTTT; CDR3: CASSLYPGTEAFF
J: TRBJ1-2; D: -; V: TRBV13; size: -; DNA: TGTGCCAGCAGCTTAAGCCCCGATGTTTATGGCTACACCTTC; CDR3: CASSLSPDVYGYTF
J: TRBJ1-1; D: -; V: TRBV4-2; size: few; DNA: TGTGCCAGCAGCCAAGATCCCTTAAGTACAGGGACGAACACTGAAGCTTTCTTT; CDR3: CASSQDPLSTGTNTEAFF
J: TRBJ1-1; D: -; V: TRBV20-1; size: few; DNA: TGCAGTGCTAGAGACTCAGGGGATCGGTACACTGAAGCTTTCTTT; CDR3: CSARDSGDRYTEAFF
J: TRBJ1-5; D: -; V: TRBV12-3/TRBV12-4; size: many; DNA: TGTGCCAGCAGTTACATTGGGGCGCCCAATCAGCCCCAGCATTTT; CDR3: CASSYIGAPNQPQHF
J: TRBJ1-5; D: -; V: TRBV27; size: -; DNA: TGTGCCAGCAGTTTCGGGGGGTGGGGGCAGCCCCAGCATTTT; CDR3: CASSFGGWGQPQHF
J: TRBJ2-2; D: -; V: TRBV2; size: few; DNA: TGTGCCACACACCAGACGGACACGGATGGCGGGGAGCTGTTTTTT; CDR3: CATHQTDTDGGELFF
J: TRBJ2-7; D: TRBD1; V: TRBV6-5; size: once; DNA: TGTGCCAGCAGTAAATGGGACAGGGGAGACAACGAGCAGTACTTC; CDR3: CASSKWDRGDNEQYF
J: TRBJ1-4; D: -; V: TRBV7-6; size: few; DNA: TGTGCCAGCAGCTTATTCCCGGCGGGAGATGAAAAACTGTTTTTT; CDR3: CASSLFPAGDEKLFF
J: TRBJ2-5; D: -; V: TRBV19; size: few; DNA: TGTGCCAGTAGTATAGCGAATCCCCAAGAGACCCAGTACTTC; CDR3: CASSIANPQETQYF
J: TRBJ1-3; D: -; V: TRBV10-2; size: -; DNA: TGCGCCAGCAGTGTCGTGCTATCTGGAAACACCATATATTTT; CDR3: CASSVVLSGNTIYF
J: TRBJ1-6; D: -; V: TRBV6-6; size: -; DNA: TGTGCCAGCAGCACGTATAGGCATTCACCCCTCCACTTT; CDR3: CASSTYRHSPLHF
J: TRBJ2-7; D: -; V: TRBV6-2/TRBV6-3; size: -; DNA: TGTGCCAACAGTTGGGAACTCGGATACGAGCAGTACTTC; CDR3: CANSWELGYEQYF
J: TRBJ1-2; D: -; V: TRBV9; size: many; DNA: TGTGCCAGCAGCCCCCTGCGGGGAGGAACTAACTATGGCTACACCTTC; CDR3: CASSPLRGGTNYGYTF
J: TRBJ1-2; D: TRBD1; V: TRBV6-6; size: once; DNA: TGTGCCAGCAGCTCCTTTGGACAGGGATGGGATGACTACACCTTC; CDR3: CASSSFGQGWDDYTF
J: TRBJ1-1; D: -; V: TRBV29-1; size: -; DNA: TGCAGCGTTGAACCTCAGGGAAATAAGAACACTGAAGCTTTCTTT; CDR3: CSVEPQGNKNTEAFF
J: TRBJ1-6; D: -; V: TRBV6-5; size: -; DNA: TGTGCCAGCAGTTACAGTGAGTCTTCACCCCTCCACTTT; CDR3: CASSYSESSPLHF
J: TRBJ2-7; D: -; V: TRBV6-1; size: few; DNA: TGTGCCAGCAGCGAATGGTTAGGGCGGCAGGGGTACGAGCAGTACTTC; CDR3: CASSEWLGRQGYEQYF
J: TRBJ2-5; D: TRBD2; V: TRBV7-9; size: -; DNA: TGTGTCAGCAGCTTAAAAGCTCTAGCGGGGGGGCCTTGGGCCCAGTACTTC; CDR3: CVSSLKALAGGPWAQYF
J: TRBJ2-1; D: TRBD2; V: TRBV7-2; size: -; DNA: TGTGCCAGCAGCTTCCTAAGCGGGGGGGATTACAATGAGCAGTTCTTC; CDR3: CASSFLSGGDYNEQFF
J: TRBJ2-7; D: -; V: TRBV7-8; size: -; DNA: TGTGCCAACAGCCCCGGAAGCTCCTACGAGCAGTACTTC; CDR3: CANSPGSSYEQYF
J: TRBJ2-1; D: -; V: TRBV6-1; size: -; DNA: TGTGCCAGCATGAAGAAGTGGTCTAGCTCCTACAATGAGCAGTTCTTC; CDR3: CASMKKWSSSYNEQFF
J: TRBJ2-7; D: -; V: TRBV7-6; size: -; DNA: TGTGCCAGCAGCTCCCGAGGGGACCCCTACGAGCAGTACTTC; CDR3: CASSSRGDPYEQYF
J: TRBJ1-2; D: -; V: TRBV6-2/TRBV6-3; size: -; DNA: TGTGCCAGCAGCCCATGGGACCGGAGGAACTATGGCTACACCTTC; CDR3: CASSPWDRRNYGYTF
J: TRBJ1-4; D: -; V: TRBV6-1; size: few; DNA: TGTGCCAGCAGTTATTCAGGCAGGGGTGGCAGGGAAAAACTGTTTTTT; CDR3: CASSYSGRGGREKLFF
J: TRBJ1-1; D: TRBD1; V: TRBV7-6; size: many; DNA: TGTGCCAGCAGCTCGCCACAGGGGATGAACACTGAAGCTTTCTTT; CDR3: CASSSPQGMNTEAFF
J: TRBJ1-5; D: TRBD1; V: TRBV28; size: many; DNA: TGTGCCAGCAGTTTACGCACAGGGGGTAGCAATCAGCCCCAGCATTTT; CDR3: CASSLRTGGSNQPQHF
J: TRBJ1-1; D: -; V: TRBV27; size: -; DNA: TGTGCCAGCAGTTTACTTGGCCCTGGGGGTGAAGCTTTCTTT; CDR3: CASSLLGPGGEAFF
J: TRBJ1-1; D: -; V: TRBV19; size: -; DNA: TGTGCCAGTAGTATTAAGGGACAATACTCTGAAGCTTTCTTT; CDR3: CASSIKGQYSEAFF
J: TRBJ2-7; D: TRBD2; V: TRBV19; size: few; DNA: TGTGCCAGTAGTCCGGCCCCCAGCGGGGGGTACGAGCAGTACTTC; CDR3: CASSPAPSGGYEQYF
J: TRBJ1-2; D: -; V: TRBV6-2/TRBV6-3; size: -; DNA: TGTGCCAGCAGTTATTTCCCACTTCAGGACCGTGGCTACACCTTC; CDR3: CASSYFPLQDRGYTF
J: TRBJ2-3; D: TRBD2; V: TRBV7-6; size: -; DNA: TGTGCCAGCACCTATGGGGCTAGCGGGCGCACAGATACGCAGTATTTT; CDR3: CASTYGASGRTDTQYF
J: TRBJ2-7; D: TRBD2; V: TRBV7-9; size: -; DNA: TGTGCCAGCAGCTCCATTCCGGGACTAGCGGGGGGAAGCTCCTACGAGCAGTACTTC; CDR3: CASSSIPGLAGGSSYEQYF
J: TRBJ1-5; D: TRBD1; V: TRBV18; size: -; DNA: TGTGCCAGCTCATATCCAGGGGGCGGAAATCAGCCCCAGCATTTT; CDR3: CASSYPGGGNQPQHF
J: TRBJ2-3; D: TRBD2; V: TRBV27; size: -; DNA: TGTGCCAGCAGTTTAGTTATTAGCGGGGGTAAGGGGGCAGATACGCAGTATTTT; CDR3: CASSLVISGGKGADTQYF
J: TRBJ2-3; D: -; V: TRBV6-1; size: -; DNA: TGTGTCAGCATAGTCTCGGATACGCAGTATTTT; CDR3: CVSIVSDTQYF
J: TRBJ1-2; D: TRBD1; V: TRBV12-3/TRBV12-4; size: -; DNA: TGTGCCAGCAGTGGGACAGGGGGTATCCATAACTATGGCTACACCTTC; CDR3: CASSGTGGIHNYGYTF